The clone carrying this TCR beta chain was picked up a small number of times. TCRdb keeps only in-frame clones here, not all; method: immunoSEQ multiplex PCR. The sample consists of fewer than 200,000 clones, approximately 84% of them appearing once. These data originate in a study of blood T cell repertoires in COVID-19. Across the study: Samples came from the United States, Italy and Spain, spanning acute and convalescent COVID-19.

This CDR3 contains 16 residues. Germline V gene data show CDR1 as MNHNS and CDR2 as SASEGT. Trimming left V 0 bases short and J 10 bases short, with 16 bases between. Source material: peripheral blood. This chain joins TRBV6-1 and TRBJ1-6; the D is unclear. The receptor's source is a human donor in a cohort sampled during active COVID-19. The CDR3 loop reads CASSEAGRVKGSPLHF. DNA for the CDR3: TGTGCCAGCAGTGAAGCGGGGAGGGTTAAGGGATCACCCCTCCACTTT.